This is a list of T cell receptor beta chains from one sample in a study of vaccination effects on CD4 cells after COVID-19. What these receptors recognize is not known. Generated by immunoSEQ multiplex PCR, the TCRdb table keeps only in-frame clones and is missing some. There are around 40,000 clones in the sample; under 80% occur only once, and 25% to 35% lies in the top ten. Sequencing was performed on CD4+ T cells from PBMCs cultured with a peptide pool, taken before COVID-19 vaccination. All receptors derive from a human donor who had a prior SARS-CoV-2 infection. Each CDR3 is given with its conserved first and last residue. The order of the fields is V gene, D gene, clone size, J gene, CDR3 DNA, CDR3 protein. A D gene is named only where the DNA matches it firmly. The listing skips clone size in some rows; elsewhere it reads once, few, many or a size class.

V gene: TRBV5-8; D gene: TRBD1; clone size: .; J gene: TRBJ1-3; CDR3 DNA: TGTGCCAGCAGCTTGGGACAGGGGAATGGAAACACCATATATTTT; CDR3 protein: CASSLGQGNGNTIYF
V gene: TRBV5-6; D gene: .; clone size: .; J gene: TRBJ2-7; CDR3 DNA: TGTGCCAGCAGCCAGCGACACTCCTACGAGCAGTACTTC; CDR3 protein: CASSQRHSYEQYF
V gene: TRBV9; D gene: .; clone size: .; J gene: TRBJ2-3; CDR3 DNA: TGTGCCAGCAGCGTAGAGGGAGGGGGACTGAGCACAGATACGCAGTATTTT; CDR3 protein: CASSVEGGGLSTDTQYF
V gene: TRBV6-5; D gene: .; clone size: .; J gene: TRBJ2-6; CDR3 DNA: TGTGCCAGCAGTTACTCTAGAGAGGCCAACGTCCTGACTTTC; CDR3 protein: CASSYSREANVLTF
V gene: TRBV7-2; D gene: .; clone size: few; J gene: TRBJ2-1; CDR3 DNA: TGTGCCAGCAGCTTATCATCGGGTTGGGATGAGCAGTTCTTC; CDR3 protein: CASSLSSGWDEQFF
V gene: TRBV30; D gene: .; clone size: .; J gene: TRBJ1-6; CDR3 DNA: TGTGCCCTGTCAGGGGCCAGTGGAAATTCACCCCTCCACTTT; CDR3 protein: CALSGASGNSPLHF
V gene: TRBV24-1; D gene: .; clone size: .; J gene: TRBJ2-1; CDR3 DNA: TGTGCCACCAGTGAAAAGGCCCACAATGAGCAGTTCTTC; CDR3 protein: CATSEKAHNEQFF
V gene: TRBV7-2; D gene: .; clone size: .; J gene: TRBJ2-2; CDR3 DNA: TGTGCCAGCACCCAAGGTCAAATAGCGTCCGGGGAGCTGTTTTTT; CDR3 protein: CASTQGQIASGELFF
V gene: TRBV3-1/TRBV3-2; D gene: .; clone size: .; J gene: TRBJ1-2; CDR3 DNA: TGTGCCAGCAGCCAAGGGGACGGGACTAACTATGGCTACACCTTC; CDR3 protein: CASSQGDGTNYGYTF
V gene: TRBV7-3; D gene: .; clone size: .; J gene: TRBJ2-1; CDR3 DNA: TGTGCCAGCAGCCCCTATCTAAGCTCCTACAATGAGCAGTTCTTC; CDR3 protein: CASSPYLSSYNEQFF
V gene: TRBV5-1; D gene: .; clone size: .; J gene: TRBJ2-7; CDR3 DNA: TGCGCCAGCACCGACCCTCTGGACATCTCCTACGAGCAGTACTTC; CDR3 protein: CASTDPLDISYEQYF